Here is one TCR beta chain with its context. Its target is not known. This entry comes from a study of T cells expressing NK-cell markers. Study context: Within the sequenced cohort of eight donors, seven exhibited HCMV seropositivity and one was seronegative.

From its re-call of the 5' RACE reads, TCRdb lists each CDR3 protein once, without DNA. This sample's clone table lists around 470,000 distinct CDR3 sequences. CDR3 length: 15 residues. The study's findings and limits: Evidence did not settle whether expanded NKG2C+ T cell clones targeted HCMV.

The sample was blood T cells: a sorted CD56 or NKG2C T cell subset, CD4+ or CD8+ T cells, or bulk PBMC T cells (not recorded which). The V and J genes are TRBV12-3 or TRBV12-4 and TRBJ2-7; there is no DNA to check the TCRdb D call of TRBD1. This TCR was sampled from a woman aged 50 to 60 in good health. The CDR3 here is CASTPGQVGLREQYF.